This T cell receptor beta chain was obtained from a study of shared clonotypes between healthy human individuals. Assay: immunoSEQ multiplex PCR; the TCRdb copy retains only in-frame clones and omits some. The sample yields around 2.3 million clones, nearly 97% seen once. CDR1 is MNHEY and CDR2 is SVGAGI in the germline V gene. Trimming pared 5 bases from V and 2 bases from J, leaving 15 bases between. This CDR3 has 15 residues. This receptor was taken from a young man in good health. Source material: naive CD4+ T cells sorted from blood. Subset denoted: CD45RA+ positively selected. This chain joins TRBV6-5 and TRBJ1-2; D uncertain. The CDR3 DNA reads TGTGCCAGCAGTGGTGATCGTCGATCAAACTATGGCTACACCTTC. It is translated as CASSGDRRSNYGYTF.